This TCR beta chain was recorded in a study of blood T cells in healthy people across ages. Only a few counts were recorded for this clonotype. Its specificity is unknown. The CDR3 is 18 residues long. Study conclusions and caveats: Higher naive T cell percentage went strongly together with higher TCR beta diversity.

Combining a sample-barcoded 5' primer with a J-beta primer mix, a second PCR ran for roughly 7 to 12 cycles. TCRdb re-derived calls from the 5' RACE reads in MiXCR, one entry per CDR3 protein. The data contain about 680,000 distinct CDR3 sequences, 49% of them seen just once; the ten biggest clones take up under 35%. The clonotype comes from a woman aged 55-70 years in good health. The sample comprised blood. The chain uses TRBV21-1 and TRBJ2-5; the table names TRBD1, a call not compared with the DNA. TRBV21-1 constitutes a pseudogene. The CDR3 spells CASSKGGLTGPRQETQYF. The CDR3 nucleotides read TGTGCCAGCAGCAAAGGAGGTCTGACCGGCCCCCGTCAAGAGACCCAGTACTTC.